Each of the 29 T cell receptor beta chains below was sequenced from the same sample in a study of T cell repertoires in cytomegalovirus infection. TCRdb called the reads again in MiXCR, with one record for every CDR3 protein. The sample yields 350,000 to 500,000 distinct CDR3 sequences, 30% to 40% seen once. The sample comprised PBMCs. The receptor set was obtained from a human donor in good health (CMV status not recorded). Some clones in this sample may be carry-over from other donors' samples.

Comment on this clonotype: A much larger clone is a single base away; this may be a read error. This chain uses TRBV12-3 or TRBV12-4 with TRBJ2-3, with 7 positions matching TRBD2. The CDR3 has 13 amino acids. CDR3 loop: CASTHLGGSTQSF. Written as DNA, the CDR3 is TGTGCCAGCACTCACCTGGGGGGGAGTACGCAGTCTTTT.

This clonotype has more than one count but fewer than ten. The genes are TRBV28 and TRBJ1-1; possible D gene TRBD1, 5 bases. The CDR3 contains 13 residues. V was clipped by 8 bases and J by 1 base, with 11 bases between them. Germline CDR1 and CDR2: MDHEN and SYDVKM. In nucleotides, the CDR3 is TGTGCCAGCCCAGGGATCTCGAACACTGAAGCTTTCTTT. Protein: CASPGISNTEAFF.

This chain links TRBV15 with TRBJ1-3; D is ambiguous. Looked up from germline, CDR1 is LNHNV and CDR2 is YYDKDF (reference sequence). This CDR3 contains 14 residues. V shed 1 base and J shed 4 bases, with 8 bases lying between them. This CDR3 reads CATSRAAVGNTIYF. CDR3 sequence (DNA): TGTGCCACCAGCAGAGCCGCGGTAGGAAACACCATATATTTT.

On this clonotype: This may come from a read error, since a much larger clone is one base off. The rearrangement links TRBV4-2 to TRBJ2-7, with D unresolved. The CDR3 length is 14 residues. Germline lookup yields CDR1 LGHNA and CDR2 YNFKEQ. CDR3 bases: TGTCCCAGCAGCCAAGAAGGTCGGAACTACGAGCAGTACTTC. Translated, it gives CPSSQEGRNYEQYF.

There are a few counts of this clonotype. The rearrangement links TRBV28 to TRBJ1-5, with D perhaps TRBD1 (5 bases). The CDR3 runs 16 residues. The ends were cut back, 5 bases at V and 5 bases at J, with 19 bases in the middle. Germline V gene data show CDR1 as MDHEN and CDR2 as SYDVKM. The CDR3 DNA reads as TGTGCCAGCAGTGCGTACGGGACTCGCGGCGATCAGCCCCAGCATTTT. Its translation: CASSAYGTRGDQPQHF.

This clonotype was detected only a few times. The chain joins TRBV6-6 to TRBJ1-5, with 7 bases that match TRBD1. This CDR3 has 15 amino acids. Per the germline V gene, CDR1 is MNHNY and CDR2 is SVGAGI (reference sequence). The ends lost 7 bases at V and 1 base at J; junction bases unmatched: 7. In DNA, the CDR3 is TGTGCCAGCACCTCCCTGGGACAGAGCAATCAGCCCCAGCATTTT. This translates into CASTSLGQSNQPQHF.

This clonotype was found a few times. CDR3 DNA: TGTGCCAGCAGCTTCGACAGGGGGATCTCACCCCTCCACTTT. This sequence encodes CASSFDRGISPLHF. V gene TRBV7-2 combines with J gene TRBJ1-6; 9 nucleotides line up with TRBD1. V was clipped by 3 bases and J by 10 bases; unmatched bases: 4. This CDR3 contains 14 residues. Per the germline V gene, CDR1 is SGHTA and CDR2 is FQGNSA. The entire variable domain, with the rest obtained from reference TRBV7-2 and TRBJ1-6, is as follows: GAGVSQSPSNKVTEKGKDVELRCDPISGHTALYWYRQSLGQGLEFLIYFQGNSAPDKSGLPSDRFSAERTGGSVSTLTIQRTQQEDSAVYLCASSFDRGISPLHFGNGTRLTVT.

The CDR3 DNA reads as TGTGCCAGCAGCTTGGGTAGAGCCACTGAAGCTTTCTTT. It encodes CASSLGRATEAFF. This chain connects TRBV7-3 to TRBJ1-1; no firm D call. CDR1 is SGHTA and CDR2 is FQGTGA in the germline V gene. This CDR3 is 13 amino acids long. V lost 3 bases and J 4 bases, leaving 9 bases between the germline ends.

The J gene is TRBJ2-1, the V gene TRBV20-1, with D possibly TRBD1 on 6 matching bases. This CDR3 has 14 amino acids. The germline V gene encodes CDR1 DFQATT and CDR2 SNEGSKA (reference sequence). V gave up 3 bases and J gave up 7 bases, with 16 bases separating them. Here the CDR3 DNA reads TGCAGTGCTAGGAGGCCCCTGGGACATAATGAGCAGTTCTTC. Translated, it gives CSARRPLGHNEQFF.

This clonotype was observed many times. The chain employs TRBV27 and TRBJ1-1; D gene ambiguous. In germline, CDR1 is MNHEY, CDR2 SMNVEV (reference sequence). Trimming stripped 6 bases from V and 5 bases from J, with 16 bases between. The CDR3 consists of 14 residues. CDR3: CASSPMTGGTEAFF. The CDR3 DNA sequence: TGTGCCAGCAGCCCAATGACGGGAGGGACTGAAGCTTTCTTT.

This clonotype was seen more than once but under ten times. The chain is built from TRBV4-1 and TRBJ1-4, with a weak D call TRBD1 (5 bases). CDR3 length: 15 residues. Germline values: CDR1 MGHRA, CDR2 YSYEKL. Trimming stripped 4 bases from V and 4 bases from J, with 13 bases between. CDR3 coding DNA: TGCGCCAGCAGCCCCAACCAGGGTGGTAATGAAAAACTGTTTTTT. Its translation: CASSPNQGGNEKLFF.

Concerning this clonotype: A junction boundary mismatches the germline segment, possibly from a read error. The chain uses TRBV6-1 and TRBJ2-1; no definite D call. The germline gives CDR1 MNHNS, CDR2 SASEGT. The CDR3 is made up of 13 amino acids. The CDR3, as DNA: TGTGCCAGCAGTGAGGTAGACATGGATGAGAAGTTCTTC. Translation gives CASSEVDMDEKFF.

This clonotype was counted between two and nine times. The V gene is TRBV7-9, the J gene TRBJ1-1; D is ambiguous. The CDR3 consists of 13 residues. Looked up from germline, CDR1 is SEHNR and CDR2 is FQNEAQ (reference sequence). Trimming cost V 11 bases and J 1 base, with 14 bases left between them. Here the CDR3 reads CAGTSQQNTEAFF. DNA of the CDR3: TGTGCCGGAACGAGCCAGCAGAACACTGAAGCTTTCTTT. The full variable domain, its missing parts supplied by reference TRBV7-9 and TRBJ1-1, is DTGVSQNPRHKITKRGQNVTFRCDPISEHNRLYWYRQTLGQGPEFLTYFQNEAQLEKSRLLSDRFSAERPKGSFSTLEIQRTEQGDSAMYLCAGTSQQNTEAFFGQGTRLTVV.

This clonotype was detected a few times. The chain uses TRBV7-3 and TRBJ2-1; 14 bases are shared with TRBD2. The CDR3 is made up of 16 amino acids. With V trimmed by 5 bases and J by 7 bases, 7 bases remained unmatched. The V gene's germline CDR1 is SGHTA and CDR2 FQGTGA. The CDR3, as DNA: TGTGCCAGCAGCGCCCGGACTAGCGGGGGGTCAAATGAGCAGTTCTTC. Translating it yields CASSARTSGGSNEQFF.

In its sample, this clonotype was seen a few times. The J gene is TRBJ1-4, the V gene TRBV4-1; D call uncertain. The CDR3 is made up of 12 amino acids. Germline CDR1 reads MGHRA; CDR2 reads YSYEKL. V was shortened by 0 bases and J by 7 bases, with 3 bases between the two germline ends. The chain's CDR3 is CASSQEGEKLFF. The CDR3 DNA follows: TGCGCCAGCAGCCAAGAAGGTGAAAAACTGTTTTTT.

This chain uses TRBV7-6 with TRBJ2-3, with D perhaps given as TRBD1 or TRBD2 (6 bases each). This CDR3 is built from 16 residues. Between the trimmed V and J ends, which lost 3 bases and 0 bases, there was a span of 13 bases. Germline V gives CDR1 SGHVS, CDR2 FNYEAQ. For the CDR3, the DNA is TGTGCCAGCAGCTTGAGTCAGGGGACTAGCACAGATACGCAGTATTTT. Translated: CASSLSQGTSTDTQYF.

This clonotype was picked up one time. This CDR3 is CASSQARQGSYEQYF. CDR3 coding DNA: TGCGCCAGCAGCCAGGCTAGACAGGGGTCTTACGAGCAGTACTTC. This chain links TRBV4-1 with TRBJ2-7, with 8 bases aligning to TRBD1. Per germline, CDR1 MGHRA and CDR2 YSYEKL. The CDR3 has 15 residues. J gave up 4 bases and V 3 bases, and 8 bases lay outside the gene matches.

This chain connects TRBV2 to TRBJ2-5, with D perhaps matching TRBD2 (5 bases). The ends were cut back, 7 bases at V and 1 base at J, with 10 bases in the middle. The germline gives CDR1 SNHLY, CDR2 FYNNEI. The CDR3 is made up of 13 amino acids. CDR3 nucleotide sequence: TGTGCCAGCAAGGGCCTAGCCCAAGAGACCCAGTACTTC. This translates into CASKGLAQETQYF.

This clonotype was observed at least ten times. Mismatch with germline at one junction end may stem from a read error. The rearrangement links TRBV7-8 to TRBJ1-4; D gene uncertain. This CDR3 is 12 amino acids long. CDR1 and CDR2 from the germline V gene are SGHVS and FQNEAQ. The CDR3 protein is CASSSTNEKLFF. As DNA, the CDR3 is TGTGCCAGCAGCTCAACAAATGAAAAACTGTTTTTT.

On this clonotype itself: A clone one base away is much larger, so this may be a read error. This chain joins TRBV6-6 and TRBJ2-7; the D gene could be TRBD1 or TRBD2 (6 bases each). The CDR3 length is 16 residues. Germline values: CDR1 MNHNY, CDR2 SVGAGI (reference sequence). The CDR3 reads CASSYGRTASSYEHYF. In DNA, the CDR3 is TGTGCCAGCAGTTACGGGAGGACAGCGAGCTCCTACGAGCATTACTTC.

This clonotype occurred many times. V is TRBV19 and J is TRBJ1-6; D is perhaps TRBD1 (6 bases). CDR3 length: 16 amino acids. CDR1 LNHDA and CDR2 SQIVND come from the germline V gene (reference sequence). Trimming left V 4 bases short and J 6 bases short, with 16 bases between. The CDR3 spells CASSTFRDTINSPLHF. The CDR3 nucleotides are TGTGCCAGTAGTACCTTCCGGGACACAATTAATTCACCCCTCCACTTT.

This chain joins TRBV11-2 and TRBJ2-3; TRBD2 is a possible D gene (6 bases). V lost 5 bases and J lost 0, with 15 bases in between. The CDR3 is 16 residues long. Germline-derived CDR1 and CDR2 are SGHAT and FQNNGV. In DNA, the CDR3 is TGTGCCAGCAGCCGTACCACAGGAGGGAGCACAGATACGCAGTATTTT. Its protein is CASSRTTGGSTDTQYF.

In its sample, this clonotype was seen many times. The chain couples TRBV7-2 to TRBJ2-7; TRBD1 matches at 7 bases. Germline CDR1 reads SGHTA; CDR2 reads FQGNSA. This CDR3 contains 15 residues. J was trimmed by 3 bases and V by 5 bases; bases with no gene match: 10. The CDR3 here is CASSARSTGDYEQYF. CDR3 DNA: TGTGCCAGCAGCGCTCGGTCAACAGGGGACTACGAGCAGTACTTC.

The table lists this clonotype with a few counts. The chain is built from TRBV7-6 and TRBJ2-2; perhaps D is TRBD1 or TRBD2 (5 bases each). The germline CDR1 and CDR2 sequences are SGHVS and FNYEAQ. The V end lost 3 bases, the J end lost 1 base, and 12 bases lay between the germline ends. This CDR3 spans 16 amino acids. The CDR3 region is CASSFRGSVNTGELFF. CDR3 in DNA: TGTGCCAGCAGCTTCCGGGGCAGCGTGAACACCGGGGAGCTGTTTTTT.

This clonotype was observed a few times. The gene calls are TRBV5-5 and TRBJ1-1; D is ambiguous. The CDR3 is 14 amino acids. Germline CDR1 is SGHKS and CDR2 is YYEKEE (reference sequence). Trimming took off 4 bases at V and 5 bases at J, with 15 bases between the two ends. CDR3 coding DNA: TGTGCCAGCAGCCCGAGGCCGGGTGGAACTGAAGCTTTCTTT. It encodes CASSPRPGGTEAFF.

The chain links TRBV5-1 to TRBJ1-1, with 9 positions matching TRBD1. The V gene end was trimmed by 4 bases and the J gene end by 1 base; junction bases not matched to a gene: 5. CDR1 is SGHRS, CDR2 YFSETQ, per germline. The CDR3 loop spans 15 amino acids. The CDR3 sequence: CASSKGQGGNTEAFF. As DNA, the CDR3 is TGCGCCAGCAGCAAGGGACAGGGAGGGAACACTGAAGCTTTCTTT.

The J gene is TRBJ2-2, the V gene TRBV6-1, with 7 nucleotides matching TRBD2. CDR3 length: 14 amino acids. J was trimmed by 3 bases and V by 8 bases; bases with no gene match: 6. Germline CDR1 and CDR2: MNHNS and SASEGT. CDR3 protein: CASPPGRDTGELFF. The CDR3, as DNA: TGTGCCAGCCCCCCTGGGAGGGACACCGGGGAGCTGTTTTTT.

The V gene is TRBV3-1, the J gene TRBJ2-7; 10 nucleotides match TRBD1. V gave up 4 bases and J gave up 5 bases; unmatched junction bases: 5. This CDR3 region has 14 residues. The germline CDR1 and CDR2 sequences are LGHDT and YNNKEL (reference sequence). This chain's CDR3 is CASSRWDRGDEQYF. The CDR3 bases are TGTGCCAGCAGCCGCTGGGACAGGGGAGACGAGCAGTACTTC.

This clonotype was counted between two and nine times. The chain has TRBV5-6 and TRBJ2-1; tentative D call: TRBD1 (5 bases). The CDR3 is 13 residues long. The germline V gene encodes CDR1 SGHDT and CDR2 YYEEEE. V was clipped by 0 bases and J by 13 bases, with 14 bases between them. The CDR3 DNA sequence: TGTGCCAGCAGCTTGGGTTTAGGAGACAGACAGTTCTTC. Amino acid sequence: CASSLGLGDRQFF.